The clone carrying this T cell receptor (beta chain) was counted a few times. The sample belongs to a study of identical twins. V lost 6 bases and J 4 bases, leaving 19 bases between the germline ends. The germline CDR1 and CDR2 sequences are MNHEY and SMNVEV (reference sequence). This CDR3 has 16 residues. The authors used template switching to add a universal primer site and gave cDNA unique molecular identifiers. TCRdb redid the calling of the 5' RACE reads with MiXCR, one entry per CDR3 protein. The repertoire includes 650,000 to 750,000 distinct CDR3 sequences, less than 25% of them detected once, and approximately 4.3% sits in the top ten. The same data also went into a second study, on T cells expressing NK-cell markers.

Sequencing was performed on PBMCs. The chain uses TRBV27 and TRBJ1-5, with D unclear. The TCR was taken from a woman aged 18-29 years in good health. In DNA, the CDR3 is TGTGCCAGCAGGCTTTGGGCCGCGGGGATTAATCAGCCCCAGCATTTT. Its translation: CASRLWAAGINQPQHF.